A selection of T cell receptor beta chains follows, all from one sample in a study of shared clonotypes between healthy human individuals. Sequenced by immunoSEQ multiplex PCR; TCRdb stores in-frame clones only, minus some. The table records around 1.4 million clones, 97% to 99% of them present only once. The specimen sequenced was naive CD4+ T cells sorted from blood. The receptors shown here come from a man in his thirties or forties in good health. The CDR3 runs from the conserved cysteine through the conserved F or W. The order of the fields is J gene, D gene, V gene, clone size, CDR3 DNA, CDR3 protein. The D gene is left open where the match is weak. Part of the rows lack a size; the others show once, few, many or a class for expanded clones.

TRBJ1-2,-,TRBV5-5,-,TGTGCCAGCAGCTTGCTTGTGGGTTATGGCTACACCTTC,CASSLLVGYGYTF
TRBJ1-1,-,TRBV19,-,TGTGCCAGTAGTATCCGGGGGAGCACTGAAGCTTTCTTT,CASSIRGSTEAFF
TRBJ2-3,-,TRBV7-3,-,TGTGCCAGCAGCCCGCGGGGAGCAGCAGATACGCAGTATTTT,CASSPRGAADTQYF
TRBJ2-7,TRBD1,TRBV7-9,-,TGTGCCAGCAGCTCCAGGACAGGGAGGAACGAGCAGTACTTC,CASSSRTGRNEQYF
TRBJ2-3,-,TRBV10-3,-,TGTGCCATCAGTGTCAACGCAGGGTCGGGCACAGATACGCAGTATTTT,CAISVNAGSGTDTQYF
TRBJ2-3,-,TRBV2,-,TGTGCCAGCGGGGGGCAGGGAGGCACAGATACGCAGTATTTT,CASGGQGGTDTQYF
TRBJ1-1,TRBD1,TRBV18,-,TGTGCCAGCTCACCGTCGAACAGGGGCACCATGAACACTGAAGCTTTCTTT,CASSPSNRGTMNTEAFF
TRBJ2-7,TRBD1,TRBV18,once,TGTGCCAGCTCAGATCGGACAGGGGAGTCCTACGAGCAGTACTTC,CASSDRTGESYEQYF
TRBJ1-1,-,TRBV29-1,-,TGCAGCGTTGTTTCGGGCAGGGTCTCTGAAGCTTTCTTT,CSVVSGRVSEAFF
TRBJ1-1,-,TRBV11-2,-,TGTGCCAGCAGCCTCCTTGGGGGGAGGGGTGAAGCTTTCTTT,CASSLLGGRGEAFF
TRBJ1-2,-,TRBV5-1,-,TGCGCCAGCAGCTTAGACGGAGGAGTCTATGGCTACACCTTC,CASSLDGGVYGYTF
TRBJ1-1,-,TRBV6-1,-,TGTGCCAGCAGTGATTCGGGGAACACTGAAGCTTTCTTT,CASSDSGNTEAFF
TRBJ2-2,-,TRBV11-3,-,TGTGCCAGCAGCTTGTCAGCCGGGGGCACCGGGGAGCTGTTTTTT,CASSLSAGGTGELFF
TRBJ1-1,TRBD1,TRBV5-4,-,TGTGCCAGCAGCTTGACAGGGGGGGACACTGAAGCTTTCTTT,CASSLTGGDTEAFF
TRBJ2-7,TRBD1,TRBV10-3,-,TGTGCCATCAGTGAAATACCGGGGACAGGGGTCGGGGAGCAGTACTTC,CAISEIPGTGVGEQYF
TRBJ1-5,TRBD1,TRBV6-1,-,TGTGCCAGCAGTGAAAAAGGACAGGCTTATCAGCCCCAGCATTTT,CASSEKGQAYQPQHF
TRBJ2-1,-,TRBV6-1,once,TGTGCCAGCAGTGAGGGGTATGGGCAGTTCTTC,CASSEGYGQFF
TRBJ2-1,-,TRBV19,-,TGTGCCAGTAGTATAAGCACCCGTACAAGAAGCTACAATGAGCAGTTCTTC,CASSISTRTRSYNEQFF
TRBJ1-5,TRBD1,TRBV23-1,-,TGCGCCAGCAGTCAATCGATCAGGGGGCGTCGGCAGCCCCAGCATTTT,CASSQSIRGRRQPQHF
TRBJ2-7,-,TRBV7-2,-,TGTGCCAGCAGCACCTTAAGGTTACCCTACGAGCAGTACTTC,CASSTLRLPYEQYF
TRBJ1-1,TRBD1,TRBV11-3,-,TGTGCCAGCAGCGCAGGGGGCACTGAAGCTTTCTTT,CASSAGGTEAFF
TRBJ2-7,-,TRBV21-1,-,TGTGCCAGCAGGGGAATCGGCATGGGACTAGGGGAGCAGTACTTC,CASRGIGMGLGEQYF
TRBJ2-1,-,TRBV27,-,TGTGCCAGCAGTCCGTTTAGGGACAATGAGCAGTTCTTC,CASSPFRDNEQFF
TRBJ2-2,-,TRBV12-2,-,TGTGCAAGTCGCTTTTACGCGGAACAGGGGGCGTCCGGGGAGCTGTTTTTT,CASRFYAEQGASGELFF
TRBJ2-7,-,TRBV5-5,-,TGTGCCAGCAGCTTAGGACGGACGACAGTGTACGAGCAGTACTTC,CASSLGRTTVYEQYF
TRBJ2-7,-,TRBV28,-,TGTGCCAGCACCCCCGCGCAACGCTCCTACGAGCAGTACTTC,CASTPAQRSYEQYF
TRBJ1-3,-,TRBV25-1,-,TGTGCCAGCAGCCCTTTAGACAGGACTTCTGGAAACACCATATATTTT,CASSPLDRTSGNTIYF
TRBJ2-5,TRBD2,TRBV5-1,once,TGCGCCAGCAGCTTTCCGGGGGGAGAGACCCAGTACTTC,CASSFPGGETQYF
TRBJ2-7,-,TRBV5-1,-,TGCGCCAGCTCTGGGGGTTACGAGCAGTACTTC,CASSGGYEQYF
TRBJ1-1,-,TRBV30,-,TGTGCCTGGAGTAGGAGGACTGGGACTGAAGCTTTCTTT,CAWSRRTGTEAFF
TRBJ2-7,-,TRBV5-4,-,TGTGCCAGCAGCCGGACCGGCTCCTACGAGCAGTACTTC,CASSRTGSYEQYF
TRBJ1-2,TRBD1,TRBV5-4,-,TGTGCCAGCAGCGAGGGACAGGGTGGGTATGGCTACACCTTC,CASSEGQGGYGYTF
TRBJ1-2,-,TRBV28,-,TGTGCCAGCAGACCACCGATCGCGGGGGCGGGTTATGGCTACACCTTC,CASRPPIAGAGYGYTF
TRBJ1-1,-,TRBV5-4,-,TGTGCCAGCAGCAGGGGGGGAGATATGAACACTGAAGCTTTCTTT,CASSRGGDMNTEAFF
TRBJ2-1,-,TRBV5-1,-,TGCGCCAGCAGCTTGACTTCCAACAATGAGCAGTTCTTC,CASSLTSNNEQFF
TRBJ2-3,-,TRBV29-1,-,TGCAGCGTTGAAGTTTGGTCAAGAAAGACAGGAAGCACAGATACGCAGTATTTT,CSVEVWSRKTGSTDTQYF
TRBJ1-5,-,TRBV25-1,-,TGTGCCAGCAGCGCGGGACGTTATTCGCCCCAGCATTTT,CASSAGRYSPQHF
TRBJ1-2,-,TRBV19,-,TGTGCCAGTAGTATCCTTAGGGAAGGTCCGTCCGGCTACACCTTC,CASSILREGPSGYTF
TRBJ1-1,-,TRBV27,-,TGTGCCAGCAGTTTGCGGGGAGGTGGCACTGAAGCTTTCTTT,CASSLRGGGTEAFF
TRBJ2-7,TRBD1,TRBV18,-,TGTGCCAGCTCCCGGGACAGCCTCTCCTACGAGCAGTACTTC,CASSRDSLSYEQYF
TRBJ2-3,TRBD2,TRBV7-9,-,TGTGCCAGCAGCTCTAGCGGACCCACAGATACGCAGTATTTT,CASSSSGPTDTQYF
TRBJ2-1,TRBD2,TRBV5-8,-,TGTGCCAGCAGCTTGGTCCGGTGGACTAGCGGGATTAATGAGCAGTTCTTC,CASSLVRWTSGINEQFF
TRBJ2-5,-,TRBV7-7,-,TGTGCCAGCAGCTTGGCCGGGATGGAGACCCAGTACTTC,CASSLAGMETQYF
TRBJ1-5,-,TRBV9,-,TGTGCCAGCAGCGTAGAGGGGGGTACGCAGCCCCAGCATTTT,CASSVEGGTQPQHF
TRBJ2-1,-,TRBV18,-,TGTGCCAGCTTCCGGGACCGCGGGAATGAGCAGTTCTTC,CASFRDRGNEQFF
TRBJ1-4,-,TRBV5-6,-,TGTGCCAGCGGGGTCTCTTGGAGTGAAAAACTGTTTTTT,CASGVSWSEKLFF
TRBJ2-7,-,TRBV27,-,TGTGCCAGCAGTGATAATCGGAGACAGGGCGGGGGCTACGAGCAGTACTTC,CASSDNRRQGGGYEQYF
TRBJ2-1,TRBD2,TRBV10-1,-,TGCGCCAGCAGTGAGATGCTAGCGGGAGGACTAAATGAGCAGTTCTTC,CASSEMLAGGLNEQFF
TRBJ1-2,-,TRBV28,-,TGTGCCAGCAGCCCGCTATCCGAGGATGGCTACACCTTC,CASSPLSEDGYTF
TRBJ2-7,TRBD1,TRBV5-4,-,TGTGCCAGCAGCCCGACAGGGGCTCTCCTGGCCGAGCAGTACTTC,CASSPTGALLAEQYF
TRBJ1-1,-,TRBV5-4,-,TGTGCCAGCAGCCATCAAAACGGGGATCTTTGGGCCACTGAAGCTTTCTTT,CASSHQNGDLWATEAFF
TRBJ2-7,-,TRBV5-5,-,TGTGCCAGCAGACTCTTCTTGACAGGTTCTACCTACGAGCAGTACTTC,CASRLFLTGSTYEQYF
TRBJ1-5,-,TRBV18,once,TGTGCCAGCAAAGGACAGAGGAATCAGCCCCAGCATTTT,CASKGQRNQPQHF
TRBJ2-7,-,TRBV14,-,TGTGCCAGCAGCCCCGGATGGGGGCGGGAGATCTACGAGCAGTACTTC,CASSPGWGREIYEQYF
TRBJ2-2,-,TRBV12-5,-,TGTGCTAGTGGTTTGGTATTTCCCGGGGAGCTGTTTTTT,CASGLVFPGELFF